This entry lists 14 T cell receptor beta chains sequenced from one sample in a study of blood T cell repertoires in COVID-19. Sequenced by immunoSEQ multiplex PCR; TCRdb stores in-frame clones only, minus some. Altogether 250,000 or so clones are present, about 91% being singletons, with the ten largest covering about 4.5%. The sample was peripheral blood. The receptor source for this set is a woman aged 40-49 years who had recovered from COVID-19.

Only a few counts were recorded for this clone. The CDR3 loop reads CASSSIAGGGDTQYF. CDR3 nucleotide sequence: TGTGCCAGCAGTTCAATAGCGGGGGGTGGAGATACGCAGTATTTT. The V call is TRBV6-6, the J call TRBJ2-3, with 10 bases lining up with TRBD2. The length of the CDR3 is 15 residues. V lost 4 bases to trimming and J lost 5 bases; unmatched junction nucleotides: 6. Germline loops: CDR1 MNHNY, CDR2 SVGAGI (reference sequence).

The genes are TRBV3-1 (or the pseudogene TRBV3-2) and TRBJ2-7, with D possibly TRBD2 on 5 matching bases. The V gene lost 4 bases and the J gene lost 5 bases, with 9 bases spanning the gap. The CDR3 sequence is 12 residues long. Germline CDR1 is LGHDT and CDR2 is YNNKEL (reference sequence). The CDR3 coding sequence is TGTGCCAGCAGCCGCCCGGGGAACGAGCAGTACTTC. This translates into CASSRPGNEQYF.

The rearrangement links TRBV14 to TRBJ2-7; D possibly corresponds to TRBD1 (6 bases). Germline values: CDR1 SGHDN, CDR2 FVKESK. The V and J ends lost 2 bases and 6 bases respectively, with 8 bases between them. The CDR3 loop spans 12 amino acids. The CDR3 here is CASSQTGPEQYF. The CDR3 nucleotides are TGTGCCAGCAGCCAAACAGGGCCCGAGCAGTACTTC.

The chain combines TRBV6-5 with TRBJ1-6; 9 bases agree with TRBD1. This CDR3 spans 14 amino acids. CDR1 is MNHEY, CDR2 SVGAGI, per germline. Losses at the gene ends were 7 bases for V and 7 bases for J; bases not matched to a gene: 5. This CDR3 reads CASTPGQGNSPLHF. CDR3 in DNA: TGTGCCAGCACCCCGGGACAGGGAAATTCACCCCTCCACTTT.

CDR3 DNA sequence: TGTGCCAGCAATTCCCCACGGGTCGGGAACTACGAGCAGTACTTC. This codes for CASNSPRVGNYEQYF. The gene calls are TRBV11-2 and TRBJ2-7; possibly TRBD2 for D (5 bases). Germline V CDR1 and CDR2: SGHAT, FQNNGV. V lost 7 bases and J 3 bases, leaving 19 bases between the germline ends. The CDR3 runs to 15 residues.

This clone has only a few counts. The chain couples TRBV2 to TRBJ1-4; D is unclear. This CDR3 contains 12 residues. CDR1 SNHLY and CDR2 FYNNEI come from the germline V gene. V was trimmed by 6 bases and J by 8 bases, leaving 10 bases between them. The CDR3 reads CASRADSEKLFF. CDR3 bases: TGTGCCAGCAGGGCCGACTCAGAAAAACTGTTTTTT.

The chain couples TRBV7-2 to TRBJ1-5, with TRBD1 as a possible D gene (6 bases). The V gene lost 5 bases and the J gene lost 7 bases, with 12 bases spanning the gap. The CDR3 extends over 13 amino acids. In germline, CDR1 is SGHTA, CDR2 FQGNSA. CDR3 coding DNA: TGTGCCAGCAGCCGGTCAGGGGTGCAGCCCCAGCATTTT. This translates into CASSRSGVQPQHF.

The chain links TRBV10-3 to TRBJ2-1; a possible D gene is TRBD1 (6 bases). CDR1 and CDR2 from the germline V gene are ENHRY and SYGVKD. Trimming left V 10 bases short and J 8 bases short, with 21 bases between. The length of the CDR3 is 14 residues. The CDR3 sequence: CATTWTEWGDEQFF. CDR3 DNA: TGTGCCACGACGTGGACAGAATGGGGCGATGAGCAGTTCTTC.

CDR3 region: CASSLGTGGVTEAFF. DNA for the CDR3: TGCGCCAGCAGCTTGGGAACAGGGGGTGTCACTGAAGCTTTCTTT. The genes are TRBV5-1 and TRBJ1-1; 8 bases are a match to TRBD1. J lost 4 bases, V lost 0 bases, and 5 bases had no gene match. CDR3 length: 15 residues. Germline V gene sequence: CDR1 SGHRS, CDR2 YFSETQ. Together with reference TRBV5-1 and TRBJ1-1, the CDR3 gives the full variable domain: KAGVTQTPRYLIKTRGQQVTLSCSPISGHRSVSWYQQTPGQGLQFLFEYFSETQRNKGNFPGRFSGRQFSNSRSEMNVSTLELGDSALYLCASSLGTGGVTEAFFGQGTRLTVV.

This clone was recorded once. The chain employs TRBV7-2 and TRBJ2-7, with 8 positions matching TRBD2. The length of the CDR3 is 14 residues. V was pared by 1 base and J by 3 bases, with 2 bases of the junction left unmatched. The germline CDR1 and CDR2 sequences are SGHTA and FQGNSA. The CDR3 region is CASSLGSGNYEQYV. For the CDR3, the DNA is TGTGCCAGCAGCTTAGGTAGCGGGAACTACGAGCAGTACGTC.

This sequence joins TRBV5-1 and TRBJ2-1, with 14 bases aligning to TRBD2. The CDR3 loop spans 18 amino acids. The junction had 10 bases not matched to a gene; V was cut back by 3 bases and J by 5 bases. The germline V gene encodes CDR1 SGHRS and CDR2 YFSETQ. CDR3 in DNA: TGCGCCAGCAGCTCTTCGGGACTAGCGGGAGAAAGAAACAATGAGCAGTTCTTC. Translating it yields CASSSSGLAGERNNEQFF.

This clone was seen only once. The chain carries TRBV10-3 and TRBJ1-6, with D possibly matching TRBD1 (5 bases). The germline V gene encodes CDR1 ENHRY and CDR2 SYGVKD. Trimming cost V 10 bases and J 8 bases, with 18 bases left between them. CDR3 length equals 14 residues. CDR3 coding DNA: TGTGCCACCCACATAGAAAGGGGATATTCACCCCTCCACTTT. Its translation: CATHIERGYSPLHF.

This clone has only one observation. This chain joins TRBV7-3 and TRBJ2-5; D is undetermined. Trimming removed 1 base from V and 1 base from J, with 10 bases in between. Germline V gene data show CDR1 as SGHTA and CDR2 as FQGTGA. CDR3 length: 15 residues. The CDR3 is CASSLMAGLQETQYF. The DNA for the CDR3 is TGTGCCAGCAGCTTAATGGCAGGCCTCCAAGAGACCCAGTACTTC.

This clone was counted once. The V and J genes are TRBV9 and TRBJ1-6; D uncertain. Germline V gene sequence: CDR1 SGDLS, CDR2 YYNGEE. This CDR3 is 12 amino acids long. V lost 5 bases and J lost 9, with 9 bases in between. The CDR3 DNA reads TGTGCCAGCAGAATGTCGGGTTCACCCCTCCACTTT. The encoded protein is CASRMSGSPLHF.